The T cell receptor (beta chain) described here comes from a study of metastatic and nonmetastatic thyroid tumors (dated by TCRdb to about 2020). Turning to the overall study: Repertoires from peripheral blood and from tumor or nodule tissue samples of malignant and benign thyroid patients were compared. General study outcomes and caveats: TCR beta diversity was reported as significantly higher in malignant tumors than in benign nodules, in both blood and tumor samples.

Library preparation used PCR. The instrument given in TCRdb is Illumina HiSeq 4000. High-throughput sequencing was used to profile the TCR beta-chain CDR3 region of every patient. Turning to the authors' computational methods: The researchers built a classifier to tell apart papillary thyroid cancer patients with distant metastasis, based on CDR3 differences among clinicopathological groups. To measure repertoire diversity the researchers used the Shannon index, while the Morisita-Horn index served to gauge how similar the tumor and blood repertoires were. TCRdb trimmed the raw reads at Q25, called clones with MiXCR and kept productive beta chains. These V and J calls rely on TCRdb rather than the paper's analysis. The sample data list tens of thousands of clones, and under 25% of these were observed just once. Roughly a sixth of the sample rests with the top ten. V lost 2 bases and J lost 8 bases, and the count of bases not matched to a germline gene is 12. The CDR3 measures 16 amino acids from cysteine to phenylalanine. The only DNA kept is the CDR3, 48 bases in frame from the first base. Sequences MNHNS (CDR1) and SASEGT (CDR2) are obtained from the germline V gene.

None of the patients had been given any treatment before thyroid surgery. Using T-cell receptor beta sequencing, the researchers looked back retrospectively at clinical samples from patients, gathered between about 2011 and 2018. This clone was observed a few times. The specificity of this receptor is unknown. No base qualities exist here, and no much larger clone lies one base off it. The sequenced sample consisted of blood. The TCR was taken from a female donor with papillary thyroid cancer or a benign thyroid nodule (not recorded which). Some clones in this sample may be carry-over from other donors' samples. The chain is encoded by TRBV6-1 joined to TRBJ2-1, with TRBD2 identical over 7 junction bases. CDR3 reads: CASSERWASGIHEQFF. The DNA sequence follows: TGTGCCAGCAGTGAAAGGTGGGCTAGCGGAATACATGAGCAGTTCTTC.